The rows below give T cell receptor beta chains drawn from one sample of a study of T cells in Graves' hyperthyroidism and ophthalmopathy. TCRdb fed the multiplex PCR reads into MiXCR, producing one record per CDR3 protein. This sample has about 350,000 distinct CDR3 sequences, with 15% found just once. The sequenced sample was blood. Receptors originate from a woman aged 60 to 75 with Graves' ophthalmopathy. CDR3s include the opening cysteine and the closing phenylalanine or tryptophan. Each record gives: CDR3 protein, CDR3 DNA, V gene, D gene, clone size, J gene. D genes are given only for firm matches. Part of the rows lack a size; the others show once, few, many or a class for expanded clones.

CASSGSYNEQFF TGTGCCAGCTCAGGCTCCTACAATGAGCAGTTCTTC TRBV27 - many TRBJ2-1
CSARSGLAGTNKQFF TGCAGTGCTAGGTCGGGACTAGCGGGGACTAATAAGCAGTTCTTC TRBV20-1 TRBD2 few TRBJ2-1
CASSNPYWTSVTDTQYF TGCGCCAGCAGCAATCCTTATTGGACTAGCGTTACAGATACGCAGTATTTT TRBV5-1 TRBD2 many TRBJ2-3
CASSLGRGNTIYF TGTGCCAGCTCACTGGGACGCGGAAACACCATATATTTT TRBV18 - many TRBJ1-3
CASSFDGGFEAFF TGTGCCAGCAGCTTTGACGGGGGATTTGAAGCTTTCTTT TRBV7-9 - - TRBJ1-1
CSASFGAWRRDYGYTF TGCAGTGCTAGCTTCGGAGCCTGGCGTCGTGACTATGGCTACACCTTC TRBV20-1 - - TRBJ1-2
CASSIGPGPSEYGYTF TGTGCCAGCAGCATTGGACCGGGACCTAGTGAATATGGCTACACCTTC TRBV11-2 - many TRBJ1-2
CASSVKGTGELFF TGTGCCAGCAGCGTTAAGGGCACCGGGGAGCTGTTTTTT TRBV9 - - TRBJ2-2
CSATLDNSGNTIYF TGCAGTGCTACCTTGGACAACTCTGGAAACACCATATATTTT TRBV20-1 - many TRBJ1-3
CASSLLAVSYEQYF TGCGCCAGCAGCTTGTTAGCGGTCTCCTACGAGCAGTACTTC TRBV5-1 - many TRBJ2-7
CASGAPTANYGYAF TGTGCTAGTGGTGCGCCGACGGCTAACTATGGCTACGCCTTC TRBV12-5 - - TRBJ1-2
CASSIRRGIGGELFF TGTGCCAGTAGTATTCGGCGTGGGATAGGCGGGGAGCTGTTTTTT TRBV19 - few TRBJ2-2
CASSPQGPSSGANVLTF TGTGCCAGCAGCCCCCAGGGTCCAAGCTCTGGGGCCAACGTCCTGACTTTC TRBV12-3/TRBV12-4 - - TRBJ2-6
CASSAQGSGELFF TGTGCCAGCAGTGCACAGGGTTCCGGGGAGCTGTTTTTT TRBV2 - many TRBJ2-2
CASIPGALSYEQYF TGTGCCAGCATTCCCGGGGCACTTTCCTACGAGCAGTACTTC TRBV28 - many TRBJ2-7
CASSEVGASDYGYTF TGTGCCAGCAGTGAAGTTGGGGCGTCCGACTATGGCTACACCTTC TRBV6-1 - once TRBJ1-2
CASSLDLVPDTQYF TGTGCCAGCAGCTTAGACCTAGTACCAGATACGCAGTATTTT TRBV7-2 - many TRBJ2-3
CASSRRGGDRPYNEQFF TGTGCCAGCAGCCGCAGGGGGGGGGACAGACCATACAATGAGCAGTTCTTC TRBV27 - - TRBJ2-1
CASSGQGGTDYGYTF TGCGCCAGCAGCGGGCAGGGGGGCACTGACTATGGCTACACCTTC TRBV5-1 TRBD1 many TRBJ1-2
CATQGPLSETQYF TGTGCCACCCAGGGACCCCTCTCGGAGACCCAGTACTTC TRBV6-1 - few TRBJ2-5
CSAQRDYQTGELFF TGCAGCGCCCAAAGGGACTACCAAACCGGGGAGCTGTTTTTT TRBV29-1 TRBD2 - TRBJ2-2
CASTEGLTLYNEQFF TGTGCCAGTACCGAGGGGCTTACTCTCTACAATGAGCAGTTCTTC TRBV19 - - TRBJ2-1